This paragraph reports one TCR beta chain. Sequencing targeted expressed TCRB transcripts, as all isolated RNA had been reverse transcribed. The data were produced by immunoSEQ multiplex PCR, yet TCRdb's version contains in-frame clones alone and is incomplete. The data hold more than 8,000 clones, with around 82% observed a single time. This CDR3 region has 16 residues. Trimming cost V 2 bases and J 0 bases, with 11 bases left between them. CDR1 and CDR2 (germline): KGHSH, LQKENI. This specimen belongs to a study of beta chain features in type 1 diabetes. Sequenced input: Tregs from blood. This clonotype originated in a woman aged 18-29 years in good health. This chain uses TRBV18 with TRBJ2-1; a possible D gene is TRBD2 (5 bases). The CDR3 is CASSPNTGSSYNEQFF. In DNA, the CDR3 is TGTGCCAGCTCACCAAATACTGGGAGCTCCTACAATGAGCAGTTCTTC.